Listed below are T cell receptor beta chains from one sample, sequenced in a study of CD8 T cells in Susac syndrome. MiXCR, run by TCRdb on the immunoSEQ multiplex PCR reads, gives a single entry per CDR3 protein. This sample yields 200,000 to 300,000 distinct CDR3 sequences, of which just over 90% are seen a single time; roughly 0.07% belongs to the top ten. The sequenced sample was CD4+ T cells from PBMCs. Receptors originate from a human donor with multiple sclerosis. Both conserved end residues are part of each CDR3. D genes are given only for firm matches. The size field is filled for only some rows; it gives once, few, many or a size class.

d_call	j_call	cdr3_length	clone_size	v_call	cdr3_nt	cdr3_aa
.	TRBJ1-5	13	.	TRBV28	TGTGCCAGCAGGCCAGACGGATTTCAGCCCCAGCATTTT	CASRPDGFQPQHF
.	TRBJ2-1	15	.	TRBV15	TGTGCCACCAGCAGAGACTCCCCGAGGCACAATGAGCAGTTCTTC	CATSRDSPRHNEQFF
.	TRBJ1-3	16	.	TRBV14	TGTGCCAGCAGCCAAGCCCCAGGGAACTCTGGAAACACCATATATTTT	CASSQAPGNSGNTIYF
.	TRBJ1-1	14	.	TRBV12-3/TRBV12-4	TGTGCCAGCAGTTTGTACAGATCGAACACTGAAGCTTTCTTT	CASSLYRSNTEAFF
TRBD2	TRBJ2-1	15	.	TRBV18	TGTGCCAGCTCACCAGGACTAGCGGGGGCAGCTGAGCAGTTCTTC	CASSPGLAGAAEQFF
.	TRBJ1-4	15	.	TRBV2	TGTGCCAGCAGGCTTTTCGGTGCAACTAATGAAAAACTGTTTTTT	CASRLFGATNEKLFF
.	TRBJ1-1	13	.	TRBV7-2	TGTGCCAGCAGCTTAGTACGTTTGAGTGAAGCTTTCTTT	CASSLVRLSEAFF
.	TRBJ2-5	13	.	TRBV19	TGTGCCAGTAGTTGGGGGCCTGAAGAGACCCAGTACTTC	CASSWGPEETQYF
TRBD1	TRBJ1-1	15	.	TRBV7-9	TGTGCCAGCAGCTCACGGACAGGGGGGATCACTGAAGCTTTCTTT	CASSSRTGGITEAFF
TRBD1	TRBJ1-1	13	.	TRBV6-5	TGTGCCAGCAGTTCCGGGACAGTGCCTTTGGCTTTCTTT	CASSSGTVPLAFF
.	TRBJ1-4	15	.	TRBV7-2	TGTGCCAGCAGCCCCCGGAGTCTTGGTAACTCCAAACTGTTTTTT	CASSPRSLGNSKLFF
.	TRBJ2-7	15	once	TRBV19	TGTGCCAGTAGTATCAGAACCGGGACATGGGACGAGCAGTACTTC	CASSIRTGTWDEQYF
.	TRBJ2-1	18	.	TRBV24-1	TGTGCCACCAGTGACAACTACGACGGCAGGCCGGATCGGGATGAGCAGTTCTTC	CATSDNYDGRPDRDEQFF
.	TRBJ1-1	13	.	TRBV19	TGTGCCAGTACCTACAGCTTGAACACTGAAGCTTTCTTT	CASTYSLNTEAFF
TRBD1	TRBJ2-7	14	.	TRBV12-3/TRBV12-4	TGTGCCAGCAGTCCGCCGACAGGGGTCGGCGAGCAGTACTTC	CASSPPTGVGEQYF
.	TRBJ2-5	12	.	TRBV19	TGTGCCAGTAGTATAAGTAGGCCTACCCAGTACTTC	CASSISRPTQYF
TRBD1	TRBJ1-5	13	.	TRBV12-3/TRBV12-4	TGTGCCAGCAGCCCGGACAGGGGTCAGCCCCAGCATTTT	CASSPDRGQPQHF
.	TRBJ2-2	13	.	TRBV24-1	TGTGCCACCAGTCTTACGCTTACCGGGGAGCTGTTTTTT	CATSLTLTGELFF
TRBD1	TRBJ2-5	14	.	TRBV5-6	TGTGCCAGCAGCTTGGTGGGACAGCCAGAGACCCAGTACTTC	CASSLVGQPETQYF
.	TRBJ1-5	13	.	TRBV19	TGTGCCAGTAGTATCGCGGTCAATCAGCCCCAGCATTTT	CASSIAVNQPQHF
.	TRBJ1-1	12	.	TRBV7-2	TGTGCCAGCAGGAGGGTTAACAGTGAAGCTTTCTTT	CASRRVNSEAFF
.	TRBJ2-3	14	.	TRBV27	TGTGCCAGCACCACGATGGGGGTTCTGGATACGCAGTATTTT	CASTTMGVLDTQYF
.	TRBJ1-5	16	.	TRBV7-2	TGTGCCAGCAGCTTCCAGGGAATCCTTAGCAATCAGCCCCAGCATTTT	CASSFQGILSNQPQHF
.	TRBJ2-1	14	.	TRBV20-1	TGCAGTGCTAGAGATTTCTCCGGGCCCCGGGAGCAGTTCTTC	CSARDFSGPREQFF
.	TRBJ1-5	14	.	TRBV27	TGTGCCAGCAGTTCTCAGGGAGGCAATCAGCCCCAGCATTTT	CASSSQGGNQPQHF
.	TRBJ2-5	14	.	TRBV2	TGTGCCAGCAGTGTTATTGGGGAGCGGGAGACCCAGTACTTC	CASSVIGERETQYF
.	TRBJ2-3	13	.	TRBV5-1	TGCGCCAGCAGGAGGCTTAGCACAGATACGCAGTATTTT	CASRRLSTDTQYF
.	TRBJ2-2	15	.	TRBV4-1	TGCGCCAGCAGCCAAGATTTGCGGGCGACCGGGGAGCTGTTTTTT	CASSQDLRATGELFF
TRBD2	TRBJ2-3	18	.	TRBV15	TGTGCCACCAGCAGAGACCTTACTAGCGGGGGGGGCACAGATACGCAGTATTTT	CATSRDLTSGGGTDTQYF
.	TRBJ2-7	13	.	TRBV29-1	TGCAGCGCAGGGGAGATCCCCTACTACGAGCAGTACTTC	CSAGEIPYYEQYF
.	TRBJ1-6	16	.	TRBV12-3/TRBV12-4	TGTGCCAGCAGACCATCAGAGACAGAATTCAATTCACCCCTCCACTTT	CASRPSETEFNSPLHF
TRBD2	TRBJ2-1	16	.	TRBV3-1	TGTGCCAGCAGCCAAGACGGGACTAGCGGGATTAATGAGCAGTTCTTC	CASSQDGTSGINEQFF
.	TRBJ1-3	14	once	TRBV19	TGTGCCAGTAGTATTGGATTCTCTGGAAACACCATATATTTT	CASSIGFSGNTIYF
.	TRBJ2-6	20	.	TRBV5-1	TGCGCCAGCAGCTTGGTAGGACCGGGGATTTTGAGAGCTGGGGCCAACGTCCTGACTTTC	CASSLVGPGILRAGANVLTF
.	TRBJ2-2	14	.	TRBV7-2	TGTGCCAGAGAGGGGCAGACGAACACCGGGGAGCTGTTTTTT	CAREGQTNTGELFF
.	TRBJ1-2	13	.	TRBV30	TGTGCCTGGAGTCTAGGACTTTACTATGGCTACACCTTC	CAWSLGLYYGYTF
.	TRBJ1-4	14	.	TRBV18	TGTGCCAGCTCACCACCGGGGGGCTGGGAAAAACTGTTTTTT	CASSPPGGWEKLFF
.	TRBJ1-2	12	.	TRBV7-9	TGTGCCAGCAGCTTAGGAACAGATGGCTACACCTTC	CASSLGTDGYTF
.	TRBJ2-1	14	.	TRBV3-1	TGTGCCAGCAGCCAAGGGACCCAAAAAAATGAGCAGTTCTTC	CASSQGTQKNEQFF
.	TRBJ2-1	16	.	TRBV12-3/TRBV12-4	TGTGCCAGCAGTCCTGGGTCCGCACAGGTTTACAATGAGCAGTTCTTC	CASSPGSAQVYNEQFF
.	TRBJ2-5	14	once	TRBV3-1	TGTGCCAGCAGCCAAGATCGGGCGACAGAGACCCAGTACTTC	CASSQDRATETQYF
.	TRBJ1-5	15	once	TRBV6-5	TGTGCCAGCAGCCCGGGGAGCCCTCTTAATCAGCCCCAGCATTTT	CASSPGSPLNQPQHF
.	TRBJ1-1	13	.	TRBV7-2	TGTGCCAGCAGCTTACGACGGTACGCTGAAGCTTTCTTT	CASSLRRYAEAFF
.	TRBJ2-3	17	.	TRBV7-9	TGTGCCAGCAGCAGTACTCAGGTGGCGGTGAGTGGAGATACGCAGTATTTT	CASSSTQVAVSGDTQYF
.	TRBJ2-2	15	.	TRBV7-6	TGTGCCAGCAGCCAACAAAGAGGTTACTCCGGGGAGCTGTTTTTT	CASSQQRGYSGELFF
TRBD1	TRBJ2-7	16	.	TRBV28	TGTGCCAGCAGTCCCCGGGACAGGGGACCAATCTACGAGCAGTACTTC	CASSPRDRGPIYEQYF
.	TRBJ1-5	15	.	TRBV27	TGTGCCAGCAGTTTACGGAGGGGGAGCAATCAGCCCCAGCATTTT	CASSLRRGSNQPQHF
TRBD1	TRBJ2-3	14	.	TRBV15	TGTGCCACCAGTTCCAGGGGGCTCACAGATACGCAGTATTTT	CATSSRGLTDTQYF